Presented here are 20 T cell receptor beta chains from one specimen sequenced in a study of cytomegalovirus exposure and HLA in healthy donors. The PCR ran on 60 Vbeta and 13 Jbeta primers. Clones were read by immunoSEQ multiplex PCR, and TCRdb kept only the in-frame ones, dropping some. Among around 130,000 clones listed, around 77% were seen once. The sequencing input was PBMCs. The origin of the receptors is a man between 18 and 35 years old in good health and CMV-seropositive.

The chain links TRBV28 to TRBJ1-1, with D perhaps TRBD1 (5 bases). V was trimmed by 3 bases and J by 0 bases, leaving 8 bases between them. This CDR3 has 14 amino acids. In germline, CDR1 is MDHEN, CDR2 SYDVKM. The CDR3 sequence: CASSFRQLNTEAFF. As DNA, the CDR3 is TGTGCCAGCAGTTTTCGACAGCTGAACACTGAAGCTTTCTTT.

The chain is built from TRBV9 and TRBJ2-7, with D perhaps matching TRBD2 (5 bases). The germline V gene encodes CDR1 SGDLS and CDR2 YYNGEE. V was trimmed by 3 bases and J by 2 bases, leaving 12 bases between them. This CDR3 region has 14 residues. The CDR3: CASSASGAAYEQYF. DNA for the CDR3: TGTGCCAGCAGCGCCAGCGGTGCTGCCTACGAGCAGTACTTC.

The rearrangement links TRBV7-6 to TRBJ2-7, with a weak D call TRBD2 (6 bases). Germline V CDR1 and CDR2: SGHVS, FNYEAQ. Trimming cost V 2 bases and J 5 bases, with 13 bases left between them. CDR3 size: 14 residues. CDR3 protein: CASSLSVGGNEQYF. Here the CDR3 DNA reads TGTGCCAGCAGCTTATCAGTTGGGGGGAACGAGCAGTACTTC.

The genes are TRBV5-1 and TRBJ2-5, with TRBD1 as a possible D gene (5 bases). V dropped 7 bases and J dropped 3 bases, with 16 bases sitting between them. Germline V gives CDR1 SGHRS, CDR2 YFSETQ. This CDR3 comprises 14 residues. DNA for the CDR3: TGCGCCAGCTCCTCTGACCAGGGTGAAGAGACCCAGTACTTC. Protein product: CASSSDQGEETQYF. Looking up the rest from reference TRBV5-1 and TRBJ2-5 gives the full variable domain: KAGVTQTPRYLIKTRGQQVTLSCSPISGHRSVSWYQQTPGQGLQFLFEYFSETQRNKGNFPGRFSGRQFSNSRSEMNVSTLELGDSALYLCASSSDQGEETQYFGPGTRLLVL.

In its sample, this clone was seen a few times. The chain combines TRBV19 with TRBJ1-1; D gene ambiguous. V lost 1 base and J 1 base, leaving 4 bases between the germline ends. The germline gives CDR1 LNHDA, CDR2 SQIVND (reference sequence). The CDR3 consists of 13 residues. For the CDR3, the DNA is TGTGCCAGTAGTATAGTCCAGAACACTGAAGCTTTCTTT. Translating gives CASSIVQNTEAFF.

The CDR3 DNA reads TGTGCCAGTAGTATAGATCATCAGGGCGGCTATGGCTACACCTTC. Its protein is CASSIDHQGGYGYTF. The rearrangement uses TRBV19 and TRBJ1-2; D is perhaps TRBD1 (5 bases). The CDR3 contains 15 residues. Between the trimmed V and J ends, which lost 0 bases and 4 bases, there was a span of 12 bases. The germline CDR1 and CDR2 sequences are LNHDA and SQIVND (reference sequence).

This clone was recorded a few times. One end of the junction does not line up with germline, which may come from a read error. The chain has TRBV7-7 and TRBJ2-7; D ambiguous. This CDR3 has 13 amino acids. Germline CDR1 reads SSHAT; CDR2 reads FNYEAQ (reference sequence). The CDR3 DNA follows: TGTGCTAGCAGCTTAGGGCAGAACTACGAGCAGTACTTC. Translation gives CASSLGQNYEQYF. The full variable domain, rest sourced from reference TRBV7-7 and TRBJ2-7, is GAGVSQSPRYKVTKRGQDVTLRCDPISSHATLYWYQQALGQGPEFLTYFNYEAQPDKSGLPSDRFSAERPEGSISTLTIQRTEQRDSAMYRCASSLGQNYEQYFGPGTRLTVT.

This clone was seen just once. As DNA, the CDR3 is TGTGCCAGCAGTTTATCGAGGCAGGCCCCGGGGGGCTACACCTTC. Translation gives CASSLSRQAPGGYTF. V is TRBV27 and J is TRBJ1-2; D not resolved. Looked up from germline, CDR1 is MNHEY and CDR2 is SMNVEV (reference sequence). The ends were cut back, 0 bases at V and 8 bases at J, with 16 bases in the middle. There are 15 residues in the CDR3.

This clone was seen once. The V call is TRBV11-1, the J call TRBJ2-6; TRBD1 matches 9 bases. This CDR3 region has 19 residues. Trimming took 2 bases from V and 1 from J; bases not matched to a gene: 9. CDR1 is SGHAT and CDR2 is FQDESV in the germline V gene (reference sequence). CDR3 residues: CASSLRRQGEFSGANVLTF. CDR3 sequence (DNA): TGTGCCAGCAGCTTAAGGAGACAGGGGGAGTTTTCTGGGGCCAACGTCCTGACTTTC.

The V and J genes are TRBV7-2 and TRBJ2-5, with D maybe TRBD2 (5 bases). Trimming removed 5 bases from V and 4 bases from J, with 8 bases in between. This CDR3 contains 12 residues. Germline lookup yields CDR1 SGHTA and CDR2 FQGNSA. CDR3 sequence (DNA): TGTGCCAGCAGCCTACTAGGAGAGACCCAGTACTTC. Translating it yields CASSLLGETQYF.

The V gene is TRBV7-2, the J gene TRBJ1-1; D is unclear. In germline, CDR1 is SGHTA, CDR2 FQGNSA. The CDR3 is 13 residues long. Trimming cost V 8 bases and J 0 bases, with 10 bases left between them. In nucleotides, the CDR3 is TGTGCCAGCCGTTCAGGATTGAACACTGAAGCTTTCTTT. Its translation is CASRSGLNTEAFF.

This clone was detected only a few times. The CDR3 DNA reads as TGTGCCAGCAGCACAGGGCTAGCGGGGGGGCACGAGACCCAGTACTTC. It yields the protein CASSTGLAGGHETQYF. The rearrangement joins TRBV5-8 to TRBJ2-5, with 12 bases identical to TRBD2. CDR3 size: 16 residues. Germline CDR1 reads SGHTS; CDR2 reads YDEGEE. The V and J ends lost 4 bases and 5 bases, in that order; junction bases with no gene match: 9. Variable domain in full (rest from reference TRBV5-8 and TRBJ2-5): EAGVTQSPTHLIKTRGQQATLRCSPISGHTSVYWYQQALGLGLQFLLWYDEGEERNRGNFPPRFSGRQFPNYSSELNVNALELEDSALYLCASSTGLAGGHETQYFGPGTRLLVL.

A single count supports this clone. V gene TRBV10-3 combines with J gene TRBJ1-1, with D perhaps matching TRBD1 (5 bases). This CDR3 is built from 12 residues. The germline gives CDR1 ENHRY, CDR2 SYGVKD. Trimming shortened V by 11 bases and J by 5 bases, and 15 bases separated the two germline ends. Here the CDR3 reads CAALTRGTEAFF. As DNA, the CDR3 is TGTGCCGCCCTAACCCGGGGGACTGAAGCTTTCTTT.

As to this clone: Other DNA variants within this sample encode the same CDR3. The V gene is TRBV15, the J gene TRBJ2-5, with 8 bases lining up with TRBD2. This CDR3 has 14 amino acids. J lost 5 bases, V lost 4 bases, and 6 bases had no gene match. CDR1 and CDR2 (germline): LNHNV, YYDKDF (reference sequence). CDR3 sequence: CATSTRGGGETQYF. The CDR3 DNA sequence: TGTGCCACCAGCACCCGGGGGGGCGGGGAGACCCAGTACTTC.

The V gene is TRBV9, the J gene TRBJ1-2, with 8 bases identical to TRBD1. Germline V gene lookup returns CDR1 SGDLS and CDR2 YYNGEE. The CDR3 is made up of 16 amino acids. Losses at the gene ends were 3 bases for V and 5 bases for J; bases not matched to a gene: 12. CDR3 nucleotide sequence: TGTGCCAGCAGCGCCAACAAAGGACAGGGCTTTTATGGCTACACCTTC. This encodes CASSANKGQGFYGYTF.

In its sample, this clone was seen a few times. The rearrangement joins TRBV28 to TRBJ2-7; D is perhaps TRBD1 (6 bases). V lost 8 bases and J 6 bases, leaving 14 bases between the germline ends. The germline gives CDR1 MDHEN, CDR2 SYDVKM. The length of the CDR3 is 12 residues. The CDR3 DNA reads TGTGCCAGCCGGGCAGGGGCTCTCGAGCAGTACTTC. It translates to CASRAGALEQYF.

V gene TRBV28 combines with J gene TRBJ1-2; D is unresolved. The germline gives CDR1 MDHEN, CDR2 SYDVKM. V was trimmed by 2 bases and J by 3 bases, leaving 7 bases between them. CDR3 length: 13 residues. The CDR3 sequence: CASSLRSDYGYTF. The DNA of the CDR3 is TGTGCCAGCAGTTTACGAAGCGACTATGGCTACACCTTC.

The chain carries TRBV5-1 and TRBJ2-7; 10 bases fit TRBD2. The CDR3 consists of 18 residues. Germline CDR1 and CDR2: SGHRS and YFSETQ. Unmatched junction bases numbered 15, after V lost 0 bases and J lost 6 bases. CDR3 DNA: TGCGCCAGCAGCTTGGCCGGCCTAGCGGGGGTGTCCTTCGGCGAGCAGTACTTC. Translating gives CASSLAGLAGVSFGEQYF.

The chain uses TRBV28 and TRBJ1-2, with 9 positions matching TRBD1. CDR1 is MDHEN and CDR2 is SYDVKM in the germline V gene. Trimming at V came to 6 bases and at J to 2 bases, leaving 4 bases not matched to a gene. This CDR3 region has 14 residues. This CDR3 reads CASRRTGVNYGYTF. CDR3 coding DNA: TGTGCCAGCAGACGGACAGGGGTAAACTATGGCTACACCTTC.

This clone showed up just once. The junction departs from the called germline gene at one end, perhaps through a read error. V usage is TRBV7-9 and J usage is TRBJ2-6, with 7 bases fitting TRBD1. Germline CDR1 and CDR2: SEHNR and FQNEAQ (reference sequence). The CDR3 length is 15 residues. The CDR3 region has the DNA TGTGCCAACAGCCCCCAGGGGGACGGGGCCAACGTCCTGACTTTC. It is translated as CANSPQGDGANVLTF.